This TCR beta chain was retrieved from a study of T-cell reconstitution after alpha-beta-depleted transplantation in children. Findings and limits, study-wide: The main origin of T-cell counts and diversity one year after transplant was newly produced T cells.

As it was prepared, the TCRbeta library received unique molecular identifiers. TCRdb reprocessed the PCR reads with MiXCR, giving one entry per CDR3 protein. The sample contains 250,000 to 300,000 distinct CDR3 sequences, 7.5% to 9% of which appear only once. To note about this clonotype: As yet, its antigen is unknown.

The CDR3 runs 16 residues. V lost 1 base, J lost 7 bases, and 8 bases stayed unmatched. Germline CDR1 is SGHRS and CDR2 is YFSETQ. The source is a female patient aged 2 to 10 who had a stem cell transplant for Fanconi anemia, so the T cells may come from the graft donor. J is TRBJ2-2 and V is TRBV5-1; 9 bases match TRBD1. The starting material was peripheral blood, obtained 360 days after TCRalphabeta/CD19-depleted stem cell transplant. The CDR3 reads CASSLLQGAIYGELFF. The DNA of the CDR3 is TGCGCCAGCAGCTTGCTACAGGGGGCGATTTACGGGGAGCTGTTTTTT.